A selection of T cell receptor beta chains follows, all from one sample in a study of early T cells in non-severe SARS-CoV-2 infection. TCRdb re-called the 5' RACE reads through MiXCR, storing one row per CDR3 protein. The sample includes about 30,000 distinct CDR3 sequences, around 7% of them seen just once. Source material: whole blood. The receptors were sampled from an adult who was a healthcare worker with PCR-confirmed SARS-CoV-2 infection or an uninfected control (not recorded which). CDR3s include the opening cysteine and the closing phenylalanine or tryptophan. D genes are given only for firm matches. For some rows the clone size is stated as once, few or many, or as a class when expanded; others skip it.

v_call: TRBV19; j_call: TRBJ1-5; d_call: TRBD1; clone_size: many; cdr3_nt: TGTGCCAGTAAAATCCGCCCGGGACAGCACAATCAGCCCCAGCATTTT; cdr3_aa: CASKIRPGQHNQPQHF
v_call: TRBV11-1; j_call: TRBJ2-1; d_call: TRBD2; clone_size: few; cdr3_nt: TGTGCCAGCAGCTTAGTTGGTGGACTAGCGGGGTTTGGGCCTACCAATGAGCAGTTCTTC; cdr3_aa: CASSLVGGLAGFGPTNEQFF
v_call: TRBV4-1; j_call: TRBJ2-1; d_call: -; clone_size: -; cdr3_nt: TGCGCCAGCAGCCAAGATGTTTCTGGGGGCGCCTACAATGAGCAGTTCTTC; cdr3_aa: CASSQDVSGGAYNEQFF
v_call: TRBV6-1; j_call: TRBJ2-7; d_call: -; clone_size: many; cdr3_nt: TGTGCCGGAGGAGCAACGGACAGAGTCTTGCTCGAGCAGTACTTC; cdr3_aa: CAGGATDRVLLEQYF
v_call: TRBV19; j_call: TRBJ1-2; d_call: TRBD1; clone_size: many; cdr3_nt: TGTGCCAGTAGCGACAGGGCTGGCTATGGCTACACCTTC; cdr3_aa: CASSDRAGYGYTF
v_call: TRBV7-6; j_call: TRBJ2-5; d_call: -; clone_size: few; cdr3_nt: TGTGCCAGCAGCTTAGTGGACCAAGAGACCCAGTACTTC; cdr3_aa: CASSLVDQETQYF
v_call: TRBV20-1; j_call: TRBJ2-7; d_call: -; clone_size: many; cdr3_nt: TGCAGTGCTAGAGGACCTCTAGAGCTCTACGAGCAGTACTTC; cdr3_aa: CSARGPLELYEQYF
v_call: TRBV5-4; j_call: TRBJ2-3; d_call: -; clone_size: -; cdr3_nt: TGTGCCAGCAGCCTAGACCCGCTCAGCACAGATACGCAGTATTTT; cdr3_aa: CASSLDPLSTDTQYF
v_call: TRBV7-9; j_call: TRBJ2-4; d_call: TRBD2; clone_size: few; cdr3_nt: TGTGCCAGCAGCTTAGTCGGGGGGTCCTTCCCCAAAAACATTCAGTACTTC; cdr3_aa: CASSLVGGSFPKNIQYF
v_call: TRBV7-9; j_call: TRBJ2-4; d_call: TRBD1; clone_size: -; cdr3_nt: TGTGCCAGCAGCCGGACAGGGGGAGCCAAAAACATTCAGTACTTC; cdr3_aa: CASSRTGGAKNIQYF
v_call: TRBV19; j_call: TRBJ2-7; d_call: TRBD2; clone_size: many; cdr3_nt: TGTGCCAGTCTTCCGAGAGCGGGACCTGAGGGGGAGCAGTACTTC; cdr3_aa: CASLPRAGPEGEQYF
v_call: TRBV7-2; j_call: TRBJ1-2; d_call: -; clone_size: many; cdr3_nt: TGTGCCAGCAGCTTGTACCGGTTAGGCTATGGCTACACCTTC; cdr3_aa: CASSLYRLGYGYTF
v_call: TRBV11-2; j_call: TRBJ2-3; d_call: -; clone_size: few; cdr3_nt: TGTGCCAGCAGCTTGTGGGAAGGGGCCCTTGCGGTCACAGATACGCAGTATTTT; cdr3_aa: CASSLWEGALAVTDTQYF
v_call: TRBV28; j_call: TRBJ1-3; d_call: -; clone_size: many; cdr3_nt: TGTGCCAGCAGTCTCCCAGGGCCCGGCTCTGGAAACACCATATATTTT; cdr3_aa: CASSLPGPGSGNTIYF
v_call: TRBV11-2; j_call: TRBJ1-6; d_call: TRBD1; clone_size: many; cdr3_nt: TGTGCCAGCGGGACAGGCAAGTCACCCCTCCACTTT; cdr3_aa: CASGTGKSPLHF
v_call: TRBV5-1; j_call: TRBJ1-4; d_call: TRBD1; clone_size: many; cdr3_nt: TGCGCCAGCAGCCCTGAAGCCGGGACAGGGGCGGGGAAACTGTTTTTT; cdr3_aa: CASSPEAGTGAGKLFF
v_call: TRBV6-2/TRBV6-3; j_call: TRBJ2-6; d_call: -; clone_size: -; cdr3_nt: TGTGCCAGCAGCAAAGACTCTGGGGCCAACGTCCTGACTTTC; cdr3_aa: CASSKDSGANVLTF
v_call: TRBV12-3/TRBV12-4; j_call: TRBJ1-5; d_call: TRBD1; clone_size: many; cdr3_nt: TGTGCCAGCAGTAGTACAGGGGGACCCAATCAGCCCCAGCATTTT; cdr3_aa: CASSSTGGPNQPQHF
v_call: TRBV19; j_call: TRBJ1-2; d_call: -; clone_size: -; cdr3_nt: TGTGCCAGTAGTCGAGATCCATCTAACTATGGCTACACCTTC; cdr3_aa: CASSRDPSNYGYTF
v_call: TRBV7-6; j_call: TRBJ1-3; d_call: -; clone_size: many; cdr3_nt: TGTGCCAGCAGCTCAAGTTTCGCGAACACCATATATTTT; cdr3_aa: CASSSSFANTIYF
v_call: TRBV9; j_call: TRBJ2-3; d_call: TRBD1; clone_size: many; cdr3_nt: TGTGCCAGCAGCGTTGCGACAGGGGCTAGCACAGATACGCAGTATTTT; cdr3_aa: CASSVATGASTDTQYF
v_call: TRBV7-3; j_call: TRBJ1-5; d_call: -; clone_size: few; cdr3_nt: TGCGCCTATCAGCCCCAGCATTTT; cdr3_aa: CAYQPQHF
v_call: TRBV12-3/TRBV12-4; j_call: TRBJ2-1; d_call: TRBD1; clone_size: few; cdr3_nt: TGTGCCAGCAGTGGACAGGTAGGATCCTACAATGAGCAGTTCTTC; cdr3_aa: CASSGQVGSYNEQFF
v_call: TRBV29-1; j_call: TRBJ2-1; d_call: TRBD1; clone_size: -; cdr3_nt: TGCAGCGTTGAAGAGGGAGGACAGGGCCCTGAGCAGTTCTTC; cdr3_aa: CSVEEGGQGPEQFF
v_call: TRBV7-2; j_call: TRBJ1-4; d_call: TRBD1; clone_size: many; cdr3_nt: TGTGCCAGCAGCTACAGGGGGCGAAGCGAAAAACTGTTTTTT; cdr3_aa: CASSYRGRSEKLFF
v_call: TRBV11-3; j_call: TRBJ2-3; d_call: TRBD2; clone_size: many; cdr3_nt: TGTGCCAGCAGCTTTGGACTAGCGGTCACAGATACGCAGTATTTT; cdr3_aa: CASSFGLAVTDTQYF
v_call: TRBV7-9; j_call: TRBJ2-7; d_call: -; clone_size: few; cdr3_nt: TGTGCCACCGAGGCCCTCGGCTACGAGCAGTACTTC; cdr3_aa: CATEALGYEQYF